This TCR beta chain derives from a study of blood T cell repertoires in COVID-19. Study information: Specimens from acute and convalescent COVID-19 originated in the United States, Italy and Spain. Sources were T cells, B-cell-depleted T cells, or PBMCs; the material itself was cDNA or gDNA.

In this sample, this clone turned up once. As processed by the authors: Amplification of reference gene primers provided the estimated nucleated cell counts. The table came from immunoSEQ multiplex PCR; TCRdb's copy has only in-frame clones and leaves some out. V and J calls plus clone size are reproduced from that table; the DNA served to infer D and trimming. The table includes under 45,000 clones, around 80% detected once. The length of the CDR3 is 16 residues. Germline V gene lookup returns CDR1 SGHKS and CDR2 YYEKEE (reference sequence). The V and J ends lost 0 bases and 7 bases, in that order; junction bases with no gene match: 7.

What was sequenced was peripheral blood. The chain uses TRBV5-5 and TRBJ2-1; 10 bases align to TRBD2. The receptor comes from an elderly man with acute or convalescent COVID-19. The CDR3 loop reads CASSLVRVAGGNEQFF. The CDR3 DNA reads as TGTGCCAGCAGCTTGGTGAGGGTAGCGGGGGGAAATGAGCAGTTCTTC.